The 9 T cell receptor beta chains given below trace back to one sample, sequenced in a study of identical twins listed by TCRdb under 2016. Receptor libraries were prepared by 5' RACE. The sequencer was an Illumina HiSeq 2000. The public reads were reanalyzed by TCRdb: fastp trimming at Q25, MiXCR alignment, in-frame beta chains only. CDR3 protein duplicates are merged, each entry listing the most common genes and DNA. The sample yields around 510,000 distinct CDR3 sequences; approximately 15% were counted once. The ten largest clonotypes hold approximately 0.98% of the sample. This sample also belongs to another study, concerning yellow fever vaccine responses in identical twins.

Material: CD4+ T cells sorted from blood. The receptors originated from a woman under 30 in good health.

In this sample, this clonotype turned up a few times. The chain has TRBV5-6 and TRBJ1-5; unclear D gene. CDR3 length equals 12 residues. Trimming removed 3 bases from V and 4 bases from J, with 5 bases in between. CDR1 SGHDT and CDR2 YYEEEE come from the germline V gene. CDR3 DNA sequence: TGTGCCAGCAGCTCAAGAAATCAGCCCCAGCATTTT. This encodes CASSSRNQPQHF.

There are many counts of this clonotype. The chain joins TRBV24-1 to TRBJ2-1; maybe TRBD2 (6 bases). The CDR3 totals 16 residues. V was cut by 3 bases and J by 0 bases, with 11 bases left in between. Germline lookup yields CDR1 KGHDR and CDR2 SFDVKD. The CDR3 bases are TGTGCCACCAGTGATGCACTAGCCGGCTCCTACAATGAGCAGTTCTTC. Protein product: CATSDALAGSYNEQFF.

Only a few counts were recorded for this clonotype. The chain joins TRBV20-1 to TRBJ2-5; D is unclear. This CDR3 region has 12 residues. The germline V gene has CDR1 DFQATT and CDR2 SNEGSKA (reference sequence). V was shortened by 3 bases and J by 5 bases, with 10 bases between the two germline ends. The chain's CDR3 is CSASAGVETQYF. In nucleotides, the CDR3 is TGCAGTGCTAGTGCTGGGGTTGAGACCCAGTACTTC.

There are a few counts of this clonotype. This sequence joins TRBV3-1 and TRBJ2-1; 12 bases are a match to TRBD2. CDR3 length equals 18 residues. Looked up from germline, CDR1 is LGHDT and CDR2 is YNNKEL (reference sequence). J gave up 5 bases and V 0 bases, and 8 bases lay outside the gene matches. The DNA for the CDR3 is TGTGCCAGCAGCCAAGAAGTCCCTCGACTAGCGGGGGACAATGAGCAGTTCTTC. This encodes CASSQEVPRLAGDNEQFF.

The V and J genes are TRBV7-9 and TRBJ2-3; the match to TRBD1 covers 9 bases. The CDR3 is 12 residues long. Trimming at V came to 4 bases and at J to 11 bases, leaving 4 bases not matched to a gene. The germline CDR1 and CDR2 sequences are SEHNR and FQNEAQ (reference sequence). CDR3 sequence (DNA): TGTGCCAGCAGCTCGGGGACAGGGATGCAGTATTTT. Protein: CASSSGTGMQYF.

The V gene is TRBV29-1, the J gene TRBJ1-1, with D maybe TRBD1 (5 bases). CDR1 and CDR2 (germline): SQVTM, ANQGSEA. V was clipped by 7 bases and J by 3 bases, with 18 bases between them. There are 14 residues in the CDR3. The CDR3 coding sequence is TGCAGCGGCACGGCGGGGCGTTGGGACACTGAAGCTTTCTTT. Translation: CSGTAGRWDTEAFF.

This clonotype came up a few times. The chain links TRBV28 to TRBJ1-6; weak D call: TRBD1 (5 bases). The CDR3 runs 15 residues. The V gene's germline CDR1 is MDHEN and CDR2 SYDVKM. Trimming shortened V by 3 bases and J by 0 bases, and 6 bases separated the two germline ends. CDR3 loop: CASSFQGSYNSPLHF. The CDR3 nucleotides are TGTGCCAGCAGTTTCCAGGGCTCCTATAATTCACCCCTCCACTTT.

The chain uses TRBV5-4 and TRBJ2-7; 7 nucleotides agree with TRBD1. Trimming removed 4 bases from V and 6 bases from J; junction bases left unmatched: 16. This CDR3 comprises 16 residues. Germline assignment: CDR1 SGHNT and CDR2 YYREEE (reference sequence). The CDR3 protein is CASSNELDRRQSEQYF. The DNA for the CDR3 is TGTGCCAGCAGCAATGAGTTGGACAGGCGGCAGTCCGAGCAGTACTTC.

This chain connects TRBV19 to TRBJ2-2; no definite D call. V was clipped by 7 bases and J by 3 bases, with 12 bases between them. This CDR3 has 14 residues. Germline values: CDR1 LNHDA, CDR2 SQIVND (reference sequence). CDR3 amino acids: CASNINRDTGELFF. The CDR3 DNA sequence: TGTGCCAGTAACATCAACCGGGACACCGGGGAGCTGTTTTTT.